Only one count was recorded for the clone carrying this T cell receptor beta chain. Antigen specificity is unknown. The data are from a study of shared clonotypes between healthy human individuals. Study information: Sampling drew on donors who were a couple of women and three men aged 18 to 49.

Using immunoSEQ multiplex PCR, the repertoire was profiled, and TCRdb retains in-frame clones only, with some absent. The sample records hundreds of thousands of clones, around three quarters being singletons. The germline gives CDR1 SGDLS, CDR2 YYNGEE. Trimming pared 2 bases from V and 1 base from J, leaving 14 bases between. The CDR3 extends over 16 amino acids. General study points: An effect of sequencing depth on clonotype sharing among donors was expected. Lower generation probabilities were found for non-shared clonotypes than for those shared by all four donors. Larger richness was generally estimated for naive than memory subsets.

The sample comprised memory CD4+ T cells sorted from blood. As for subset: CD45RA-negative fraction. The TCR comes from a woman aged 25 to 45 in good health. The chain combines TRBV9 with TRBJ2-3; unclear D gene. CDR3: CASSVLDAYGTDTQYF. CDR3 DNA sequence: TGTGCCAGCAGCGTTCTGGACGCCTATGGCACAGATACGCAGTATTTT. The complete variable domain, with remaining parts taken from reference TRBV9 and TRBJ2-3, reads DSGVTQTPKHLITATGQRVTLRCSPRSGDLSVYWYQQSLDQGLQFLIQYYNGEERAKGNILERFSAQQFPDLHSELNLSSLELGDSALYFCASSVLDAYGTDTQYFGPGTRLTVL.